These 27 T cell receptor beta chains were all obtained from the same sample, sequenced in a study of cytomegalovirus exposure and HLA in healthy donors. The PCR was carried out with 60 Vbeta primers and 13 Jbeta primers. The table came from immunoSEQ multiplex PCR; TCRdb's copy has only in-frame clones and leaves some out. The profile shows 60,000 to 70,000 clones, 70% to 85% of them singletons. The sample comprised PBMCs. Receptors originate from a woman aged 30 to 39 in good health and CMV-seronegative.

J is TRBJ2-7 and V is TRBV2; no reliable D call. Germline assignment: CDR1 SNHLY and CDR2 FYNNEI. This CDR3 contains 12 residues. V shed 6 bases and J shed 3 bases, with 9 bases lying between them. Written as DNA, the CDR3 is TGTGCCAGCAGCCCCGCGGACTACGAGCAGTACTTC. Protein product: CASSPADYEQYF.

This clone was counted between two and nine times. This chain links TRBV4-3 with TRBJ2-2; D gene unclear. The CDR3 spans 17 residues. V lost 0 bases and J lost 0, with 11 bases in between. CDR1 is LGHNA and CDR2 is YSLEER in the germline V gene. The CDR3 sequence: CASSQDQAVSNTGELFF. The CDR3 DNA follows: TGCGCCAGCAGCCAAGATCAGGCAGTATCGAACACCGGGGAGCTGTTTTTT.

The genes are TRBV9 and TRBJ2-3; D may be TRBD1 (5 bases). The CDR3 runs 17 residues. Deletions cut 0 bases from V and 2 bases from J, with 16 bases between. Germline V gene sequence: CDR1 SGDLS, CDR2 YYNGEE. CDR3 DNA sequence: TGTGCCAGCAGCGTAGAGGGATGGGGCCAAAACACAGATACGCAGTATTTT. The encoded protein is CASSVEGWGQNTDTQYF.

This chain links TRBV9 with TRBJ1-2, with 10 bases that match TRBD1. The germline V gene encodes CDR1 SGDLS and CDR2 YYNGEE. V was clipped by 3 bases and J by 7 bases; unmatched bases: 3. This CDR3 comprises 13 residues. The CDR3 DNA reads as TGTGCCAGCAGCGGACAGGGGGCGGTTGGCTACACCTTC. It yields the protein CASSGQGAVGYTF. Supplemented by reference TRBV9 and TRBJ1-2, the full variable domain reads DSGVTQTPKHLITATGQRVTLRCSPRSGDLSVYWYQQSLDQGLQFLIQYYNGEERAKGNILERFSAQQFPDLHSELNLSSLELGDSALYFCASSGQGAVGYTFGSGTRLTVV.

The rearrangement joins TRBV30 to TRBJ1-1; D ambiguous. Germline CDR1 is GTSNPN and CDR2 is SVGIG (reference sequence). The CDR3 spans 12 residues. V lost 4 bases, J lost 0 bases, and 6 bases lay in between. The CDR3 nucleotides are TGTGCCTGGAAAACTATGAACACTGAAGCTTTCTTT. This codes for CAWKTMNTEAFF.

The CDR3 nucleotides are TGTGCCAGCACCTCATTTGACGGGACCTACGAGCAGTACTTC. Translating it yields CASTSFDGTYEQYF. The genes are TRBV5-5 and TRBJ2-7; TRBD2 is a possible D gene (5 bases). From germline, CDR1 is SGHKS and CDR2 YYEKEE (reference sequence). With 6 bases removed from V and 2 bases from J, the gap between germline ends came to 15 bases. The length of the CDR3 is 14 residues.

The chain couples TRBV7-7 to TRBJ1-2; 9 nucleotides agree with TRBD1. From germline, CDR1 is SSHAT and CDR2 FNYEAQ (reference sequence). The CDR3 totals 17 residues. V was pared by 3 bases and J by 0 bases, with 8 bases of the junction left unmatched. CDR3: CASSFLQGALANYGYTF. The DNA for the CDR3 is TGTGCCAGCAGCTTCTTACAGGGGGCTCTAGCTAACTATGGCTACACCTTC.

V and J are TRBV30 and TRBJ2-2; D may be TRBD2 (5 bases). The germline gives CDR1 GTSNPN, CDR2 SVGIG (reference sequence). The CDR3 runs 15 residues. Trimming cost V 4 bases and J 2 bases, with 14 bases left between them. CDR3 DNA sequence: TGTGCCTGGATTGGGAGCGCGGCCAACACCGGGGAGCTGTTTTTT. Protein sequence: CAWIGSAANTGELFF.

CDR3 sequence reads: CASSLVRVSTGELFF. As DNA, the CDR3 is TGTGCCAGCAGCTTAGTCCGGGTATCCACCGGGGAGCTGTTTTTT. The chain has TRBV11-2 and TRBJ2-2; D is unclear. The CDR3 contains 15 residues. With 1 base removed from V and 4 bases from J, the gap between germline ends came to 10 bases. Germline V gene lookup returns CDR1 SGHAT and CDR2 FQNNGV.

The J gene is TRBJ2-7, the V gene TRBV5-4; 10 nucleotides align to TRBD2. The CDR3 is 15 amino acids. V lost 5 bases to trimming and J lost 2 bases; unmatched junction nucleotides: 7. CDR1 is SGHNT, CDR2 YYREEE, per germline (reference sequence). The DNA for the CDR3 is TGTGCCAGCAGTGTGGGGACTAGCGCTACCTACGAGCAGTACTTC. Translated: CASSVGTSATYEQYF.

The V call is TRBV7-2, the J call TRBJ2-1; tentatively, D is TRBD2 (7 bases). V lost 1 base and J 7 bases, leaving 11 bases between the germline ends. Germline V gene sequence: CDR1 SGHTA, CDR2 FQGNSA. CDR3 length equals 14 residues. The CDR3 region has the DNA TGTGCCAGCAGCTTAGGAGGGGGGGGGAATGAGCAGTTCTTC. Encoded protein: CASSLGGGGNEQFF.

This chain uses TRBV5-4 with TRBJ1-2; 7 nucleotides agree with TRBD1. Germline V gives CDR1 SGHNT, CDR2 YYREEE (reference sequence). V gave up 4 bases and J gave up 5 bases; unmatched junction bases: 11. This CDR3 is built from 15 residues. The CDR3 protein is CASSPTIDRVYGYTF. As DNA, the CDR3 is TGTGCCAGCAGCCCGACCATCGACAGGGTGTATGGCTACACCTTC.

This clone was detected a few times. The chain carries TRBV6-1 and TRBJ1-1; D is uncertain. Trimming left V 3 bases short and J 1 base short, with 12 bases between. The germline CDR1 and CDR2 sequences are MNHNS and SASEGT. This CDR3 is built from 15 residues. In DNA form, the CDR3 reads TGTGCCAGCAGTGAGAGAAGCGTCTGGAACACTGAAGCTTTCTTT. Encoded protein: CASSERSVWNTEAFF.

The V and J genes are TRBV30 and TRBJ2-1, with D perhaps matching TRBD2 (6 bases). Trimming shortened V by 2 bases and J by 8 bases, and 16 bases separated the two germline ends. Germline CDR1 and CDR2: GTSNPN and SVGIG (reference sequence). This CDR3 is 14 amino acids long. In nucleotides, the CDR3 is TGTGCCTGGAGTCACCCGGGAGCATACGATGAGCAGTTCTTC. Its protein product is CAWSHPGAYDEQFF.

The chain employs TRBV5-4 and TRBJ1-4; TRBD1 aligns across 10 bases. Germline V gene data show CDR1 as SGHNT and CDR2 as YYREEE (reference sequence). V shed 2 bases, J shed 8 bases, and the junction held 6 bases outside the gene matches. The CDR3 totals 15 residues. CDR3 region: CASSFTGTGVEKLFF. The CDR3 region has the DNA TGTGCCAGCAGCTTCACCGGGACAGGGGTCGAAAAACTGTTTTTT. Full variable domain (outside the CDR3, taken from reference TRBV5-4 and TRBJ1-4): ETGVTQSPTHLIKTRGQQVTLRCSSQSGHNTVSWYQQALGQGPQFIFQYYREEENGRGNFPPRFSGLQFPNYSSELNVNALELDDSALYLCASSFTGTGVEKLFFGSGTQLSVL.

This clone is a singleton in its sample. The chain links TRBV7-6 to TRBJ2-7; 10 bases are a match to TRBD2. V trimming: 5 bases; J trimming: 7 bases; junction bases outside the gene matches: 14. This CDR3 spans 16 amino acids. Germline CDR1 and CDR2: SGHVS and FNYEAQ. CDR3 coding DNA: TGTGCCAGCAGCCCCACCCGAGCGGGAGGGCCGTGGGAGCAGTACGTC. It is translated as CASSPTRAGGPWEQYV.

V is TRBV5-6 and J is TRBJ2-7, with TRBD2 as a possible D gene (5 bases). Germline loops: CDR1 SGHDT, CDR2 YYEEEE. V lost 2 bases and J 6 bases, leaving 18 bases between the germline ends. The CDR3 has 15 amino acids. The CDR3 DNA is TGTGCCAGCAGCTTAAGAGAAGCGAGCGGAGGCGAGCAGTACGTC. It codes for CASSLREASGGEQYV.

This chain links TRBV4-1 with TRBJ1-1; D may be TRBD1 (5 bases). Between the trimmed V and J ends, which lost 5 bases and 2 bases, there was a span of 15 bases. This CDR3 spans 15 amino acids. From germline, CDR1 is MGHRA and CDR2 YSYEKL. In DNA form, the CDR3 reads TGCGCCAGCAGCTCGATACGGGACTTAAACACTGAAGCTTTCTTT. Its translation is CASSSIRDLNTEAFF.

This chain joins TRBV16 and TRBJ1-2, with D perhaps TRBD1 (5 bases). Trimming took 6 bases from V and 0 from J, leaving 17 bases between them. Germline-derived CDR1 and CDR2 are KGHSY and FQNENV. The CDR3 length is 16 residues. CDR3 DNA: TGTGCCAGCAGTCCGGGACGGGAGGCGACTAACTATGGCTACACCTTC. Translating gives CASSPGREATNYGYTF.

This chain's CDR3 is CASSPLEEQFF. CDR3 bases: TGTGCCAGCTCACCACTGGAGGAGCAGTTCTTC. The chain joins TRBV18 to TRBJ2-1, with D hard to call. Germline V gives CDR1 KGHSH, CDR2 LQKENI. The CDR3 spans 11 residues. The V and J ends lost 1 base and 10 bases respectively, with 5 bases between them. Supplemented by reference TRBV18 and TRBJ2-1, the full variable domain reads NAGVMQNPRHLVRRRGQEARLRCSPMKGHSHVYWYRQLPEEGLKFMVYLQKENIIDESGMPKERFSAEFPKEGPSILRIQQVVRGDSAAYFCASSPLEEQFFGPGTRLTVL.

The rearrangement joins TRBV10-3 to TRBJ2-7, with a weak D call TRBD2 (5 bases). From germline, CDR1 is ENHRY and CDR2 SYGVKD. Trimming removed 6 bases at V and 0 bases at J, with 6 bases between. This CDR3 region has 12 residues. CDR3 DNA: TGTGCCATCAGCGGGAACTCCTACGAGCAGTACGTC. Translated: CAISGNSYEQYV.

The J gene is TRBJ1-4, the V gene TRBV11-2, with a tentative D call TRBD1 (5 bases). The CDR3 totals 15 residues. The V gene lost 3 bases and the J gene lost 1 base, with 9 bases spanning the gap. Germline values: CDR1 SGHAT, CDR2 FQNNGV. CDR3 residues: CASSLGGLTNEKLFF. CDR3 DNA: TGTGCCAGCAGCTTGGGGGGACTAACTAATGAAAAACTGTTTTTT.

V and J are TRBV7-9 and TRBJ2-3; 9 bases are a match to TRBD1. J lost 2 bases, V lost 6 bases, and 3 bases had no gene match. Germline assignment: CDR1 SEHNR and CDR2 FQNEAQ (reference sequence). The CDR3 runs to 14 residues. As DNA, the CDR3 is TGTGCCAGCAGGACAGGGGGAGCCACAGATACGCAGTATTTT. Translated, it gives CASRTGGATDTQYF.

The chain joins TRBV28 to TRBJ2-2, with TRBD1 matching 7 bases. CDR3 length: 15 residues. Germline V gene lookup returns CDR1 MDHEN and CDR2 SYDVKM. Germline trimming cut 2 bases from V and 4 bases from J; bases unmatched to any gene: 4. The DNA for the CDR3 is TGTGCCAGCAGTTTAAGGCCAGGGGGCACCGGGGAGCTGTTTTTT. It codes for CASSLRPGGTGELFF.

CDR3 DNA sequence: TGTGCCAGCAGCCAAGAGCAGAATAGCGGGAGAAAAGATACGCAGTATTTT. Residues: CASSQEQNSGRKDTQYF. This rearrangement joins TRBV4-2 to TRBJ2-3, with 9 positions matching TRBD2. The CDR3 covers 17 residues. V shed 0 bases and J 5 bases; nucleotides not matched to a gene: 9. Germline V gene sequence: CDR1 LGHNA, CDR2 YNFKEQ.

This rearrangement joins TRBV19 to TRBJ1-5, with TRBD1 matching over 7 bases. The V and J ends lost 6 bases and 5 bases, in that order; junction bases with no gene match: 7. The germline V gene encodes CDR1 LNHDA and CDR2 SQIVND (reference sequence). The CDR3 sequence is 14 residues long. For the CDR3, the DNA is TGTGCCAGTAGATTACAGGGGATTGATCAGCCCCAGCATTTT. Translation: CASRLQGIDQPQHF.

The rearrangement links TRBV18 to TRBJ1-2, with 11 bases lining up with TRBD1. CDR1 KGHSH and CDR2 LQKENI come from the germline V gene. The ends lost 3 bases at V and 6 bases at J; junction bases unmatched: 9. The CDR3 is 16 residues long. The CDR3 sequence: CASSPDGTGGPHGYTF. CDR3 bases: TGTGCCAGCTCACCGGATGGGACAGGGGGACCCCATGGCTACACCTTC.